The 24 T cell receptor beta chains presented below share a single source sample, sequenced in a study of blood T cell repertoires in COVID-19. Only in-frame clones appear in the TCRdb table, and some are missing; sequencing was by immunoSEQ multiplex PCR. The table lists about 150,000 clones, 70% to 85% of them singletons. The sequencing input was peripheral blood. The source of these receptors is a woman between 50 and 59 years old in a cohort sampled during active or convalescent COVID-19.

The chain has TRBV10-3 and TRBJ2-6; D call uncertain. Germline-derived CDR1 and CDR2 are ENHRY and SYGVKD. The CDR3 has 16 residues. V was cut by 6 bases and J by 0 bases, with 12 bases left in between. The CDR3 loop is CAIREGYSSGANVLTF. Here the CDR3 DNA reads TGTGCCATCAGAGAAGGATACAGCTCTGGGGCCAACGTCCTGACTTTC.

The rearrangement links TRBV29-1 to TRBJ2-6; 9 nucleotides line up with TRBD1. V lost 6 bases, J lost 0 bases, and 9 bases stayed unmatched. This CDR3 is 17 amino acids long. CDR1 is SQVTM, CDR2 ANQGSEA, per germline. CDR3 in DNA: TGCAGCGTCGGAGGTGGGGACAGGGACTCTGGGGCCAACGTCCTGACTTTC. It specifies CSVGGGDRDSGANVLTF.

The V and J genes are TRBV19 and TRBJ1-5; D unresolved. Trimming removed 1 base at V and 0 bases at J, with 7 bases between. The CDR3 runs 15 residues. CDR1 is LNHDA, CDR2 SQIVND, per germline (reference sequence). This chain's CDR3 is CASSIGLYSNQPQHF. CDR3 sequence (DNA): TGTGCCAGTAGTATAGGACTCTATAGCAATCAGCCCCAGCATTTT. Filled out from reference TRBV19 and TRBJ1-5, the complete variable domain reads DGGITQSPKYLFRKEGQNVTLSCEQNLNHDAMYWYRQDPGQGLRLIYYSQIVNDFQKGDIAEGYSVSREKKESFPLTVTSAQKNPTAFYLCASSIGLYSNQPQHFGDGTRLSIL.

V usage is TRBV6-5 and J usage is TRBJ2-3; D perhaps matches TRBD2 (5 bases). The CDR3 contains 13 residues. Germline V gene data show CDR1 as MNHEY and CDR2 as SVGAGI. The CDR3 DNA reads as TGTGCTAGCTCGTGGAGGAACACAGATACGCAGTATTTT. Translating it yields CASSWRNTDTQYF.

The chain links TRBV2 to TRBJ1-5, with D possibly TRBD1 on 6 matching bases. The CDR3 sequence is 14 residues long. Germline V CDR1 and CDR2: SNHLY, FYNNEI. V was cut by 4 bases and J by 3 bases, with 10 bases left in between. The CDR3 sequence: CASSATGPNQPQHF. For the CDR3, the DNA is TGTGCCAGCAGTGCAACAGGGCCCAATCAGCCCCAGCATTTT.

The chain links TRBV18 to TRBJ1-2; TRBD1 matches at 9 bases. The V gene end was trimmed by 2 bases and the J gene end by 8 bases; junction bases not matched to a gene: 15. In germline, CDR1 is KGHSH, CDR2 LQKENI. This CDR3 has 17 residues. CDR3 coding DNA: TGTGCCAGCTCACCAGTTTCGGACAGGGGAAGTTTGAGAGGCTACACCTTC. Translated: CASSPVSDRGSLRGYTF.

V gene TRBV30 combines with J gene TRBJ1-5; D not resolved. With 2 bases removed from V and 3 bases from J, the gap between germline ends came to 11 bases. This CDR3 has 14 residues. Germline V gives CDR1 GTSNPN, CDR2 SVGIG (reference sequence). The CDR3 DNA is TGTGCCTGGAGTATCACAGCCTACAATCAGCCCCAGCATTTT. It translates to CAWSITAYNQPQHF.

CDR3 protein: CASSTARTGMDEKLFF. The CDR3 DNA follows: TGTGCCAGCAGCACCGCCCGGACAGGGATGGATGAAAAACTGTTTTTT. The rearrangement joins TRBV7-9 to TRBJ1-4; 8 nucleotides match TRBD1. CDR3 length equals 16 residues. Trimming at V came to 5 bases and at J to 6 bases, leaving 11 bases not matched to a gene. Germline values: CDR1 SEHNR, CDR2 FQNEAQ (reference sequence).

V is TRBV12-5 and J is TRBJ1-6; 8 bases line up with TRBD1. The CDR3 spans 13 residues. The junction had 10 bases not matched to a gene; V was cut back by 5 bases and J by 16 bases. Per the germline V gene, CDR1 is LGHNT and CDR2 is FRNRAP. The CDR3 nucleotides are TGTGCTAGTGGTCCCACAGCCGGGACAGGACTCCACTTT. It translates to CASGPTAGTGLHF.

The table lists this clone with a count of one. V usage is TRBV2 and J usage is TRBJ1-2, with TRBD1 matching over 8 bases. J gave up 3 bases and V 2 bases, and 5 bases lay outside the gene matches. The CDR3 covers 15 residues. From germline, CDR1 is SNHLY and CDR2 FYNNEI. The CDR3 here is CASSETGGKDYGYTF. The CDR3 DNA sequence: TGTGCCAGCAGTGAAACAGGGGGTAAGGACTATGGCTACACCTTC.

The count of this clone is one. The V gene is TRBV19, the J gene TRBJ1-5; D is ambiguous. Trimming removed 6 bases at V and 6 bases at J, with 18 bases between. The CDR3 sequence is 15 residues long. Germline loops: CDR1 LNHDA, CDR2 SQIVND (reference sequence). Written as DNA, the CDR3 is TGTGCCAGTAGCAAAAACCAGGTTGGGTCTCAGCCCCAGCATTTT. Translation: CASSKNQVGSQPQHF.

The chain carries TRBV13 and TRBJ2-7; 10 nucleotides line up with TRBD1. The germline V gene has CDR1 PRHDT and CDR2 FYEKMQ (reference sequence). The CDR3 length is 13 residues. After removal of 6 bases from V and 5 bases from J, the junction contained 4 bases not matched to a gene. The CDR3 nucleotides are TGTGCCAGCAGAGGTGGACAGGGGGACGAGCAGTACTTC. Amino acid sequence: CASRGGQGDEQYF. The full variable domain, rest sourced from reference TRBV13 and TRBJ2-7, is AAGVIQSPRHLIKEKRETATLKCYPIPRHDTVYWYQQGPGQDPQFLISFYEKMQSDKGSIPDRFSAQQFSDYHSELNMSSLELGDSALYFCASRGGQGDEQYFGPGTRLTVT.

The sample holds one count of this clone. The CDR3 spells CASSLRTSGGTGELFF. In nucleotides, the CDR3 is TGCGCCAGCAGCTTACGGACTAGCGGGGGTACCGGGGAGCTGTTTTTT. The V gene is TRBV5-1, the J gene TRBJ2-2, with TRBD2 matching over 13 bases. With 2 bases clipped from V and 5 bases from J, the junction kept 3 bases outside the gene matches. The germline V gene encodes CDR1 SGHRS and CDR2 YFSETQ. The CDR3 contains 16 residues. The full variable domain, with the rest looked up from reference TRBV5-1 and TRBJ2-2, is KAGVTQTPRYLIKTRGQQVTLSCSPISGHRSVSWYQQTPGQGLQFLFEYFSETQRNKGNFPGRFSGRQFSNSRSEMNVSTLELGDSALYLCASSLRTSGGTGELFFGEGSRLTVL.

This chain links TRBV7-3 with TRBJ2-1, with a possible D match to TRBD2 (5 bases). The V end was cut by 5 bases, the J end by 6 bases, with 23 bases between. The CDR3 totals 17 residues. The germline gives CDR1 SGHTA, CDR2 FQGTGA. Here the CDR3 DNA reads TGTGCCAGCAGCCCGGCCGTAGGCGCGGGTCGCATCAATGAGCAGTTCTTC. This translates into CASSPAVGAGRINEQFF. The whole variable domain, filled in from reference TRBV7-3 and TRBJ2-1, reads GAGVSQTPSNKVTEKGKYVELRCDPISGHTALYWYRQSLGQGPEFLIYFQGTGAADDSGLPNDRFFAVRPEGSVSTLKIQRTERGDSAVYLCASSPAVGAGRINEQFFGPGTRLTVL.

The chain recombines TRBV30 with TRBJ1-2, with D possibly TRBD1 on 6 matching bases. Trimming stripped 4 bases from V and 3 bases from J, with 12 bases between. The CDR3 loop spans 13 amino acids. Germline-derived CDR1 and CDR2 are GTSNPN and SVGIG (reference sequence). In DNA form, the CDR3 reads TGTGCCTGGAAAGGGGGGGCCTACTATGGCTACACCTTC. Translation gives CAWKGGAYYGYTF.

The J gene is TRBJ2-3, the V gene TRBV5-1; D is perhaps TRBD2 (6 bases). CDR3 length: 13 residues. Germline V CDR1 and CDR2: SGHRS, YFSETQ. V lost 5 bases and J lost 2, with 9 bases in between. The CDR3 DNA is TGCGCCAGCAGGCGGCGGGACACAGATACGCAGTATTTT. The encoded protein is CASRRRDTDTQYF.

This clone has a single count. This chain links TRBV5-1 with TRBJ2-2; 10 bases fit TRBD2. Trimming cost V 9 bases and J 2 bases; bases outside gene matches: 4. CDR1 is SGHRS, CDR2 YFSETQ, per germline. The CDR3 consists of 14 residues. The CDR3 protein is CATSGGGNTGELFF. CDR3 in DNA: TGCGCCACAAGCGGGGGGGGCAACACCGGGGAGCTGTTTTTT.

This chain uses TRBV11-2 with TRBJ2-7; 8 nucleotides match TRBD1. The junction had 5 bases not matched to a gene; V was cut back by 5 bases and J by 2 bases. This CDR3 comprises 14 residues. The germline CDR1 and CDR2 sequences are SGHAT and FQNNGV. The CDR3 here is CASSLRDRTYEQYF. The CDR3 DNA sequence: TGTGCCAGCAGCCTCCGGGACAGGACCTACGAGCAGTACTTC.

The genes are TRBV9 and TRBJ2-1; maybe TRBD1 (5 bases). Per the germline V gene, CDR1 is SGDLS and CDR2 is YYNGEE. Trimming took off 3 bases at V and 8 bases at J, with 9 bases between the two ends. The CDR3 length is 12 residues. The CDR3 loop is CASSATRDEQFF. DNA for the CDR3: TGTGCCAGCAGCGCTACCAGGGATGAGCAGTTCTTC. Looking up the rest from reference TRBV9 and TRBJ2-1 gives the full variable domain: DSGVTQTPKHLITATGQRVTLRCSPRSGDLSVYWYQQSLDQGLQFLIQYYNGEERAKGNILERFSAQQFPDLHSELNLSSLELGDSALYFCASSATRDEQFFGPGTRLTVL.

This sequence joins TRBV6-5 and TRBJ2-3; D may be TRBD2 (6 bases). Germline CDR1 MNHEY, CDR2 SVGAGI. The CDR3 length is 14 residues. V lost 7 bases and J 0 bases, leaving 11 bases between the germline ends. CDR3 sequence (DNA): TGTGCCAGCATTAGGGACTTGAGCACAGATACGCAGTATTTT. This encodes CASIRDLSTDTQYF.

The chain combines TRBV6-1 with TRBJ1-6; 9 bases fit TRBD1. This CDR3 region has 18 residues. Germline-derived CDR1 and CDR2 are MNHNS and SASEGT. With V trimmed by 2 bases and J by 7 bases, 12 bases remained unmatched. The CDR3: CASSENIGLTGGNSPLHF. CDR3 nucleotides: TGTGCCAGCAGTGAAAATATAGGATTGACAGGGGGGAATTCACCCCTCCACTTT.

The chain has TRBV19 and TRBJ1-2, with 10 nucleotides matching TRBD1. The ends lost 6 bases at V and 5 bases at J; junction bases unmatched: 6. Germline CDR1 reads LNHDA; CDR2 reads SQIVND (reference sequence). The CDR3 has 14 amino acids. CDR3 region: CASSSDRGLYGYTF. The DNA of the CDR3 is TGTGCCAGTAGCTCAGACAGGGGGCTTTATGGCTACACCTTC.

This clone was recorded only once. J is TRBJ1-1 and V is TRBV20-1; D perhaps matches TRBD1 (6 bases). Germline lookup yields CDR1 DFQATT and CDR2 SNEGSKA (reference sequence). Trimming removed 5 bases from V and 8 bases from J, with 12 bases in between. The CDR3 contains 11 residues. For the CDR3, the DNA is TGCAGTGCTGCCCCAGGGGCCGAAGCTTTCTTT. Its protein product is CSAAPGAEAFF.

The chain employs TRBV7-3 and TRBJ2-1; D perhaps matches TRBD2 (6 bases). Trimming took off 7 bases at V and 5 bases at J, with 15 bases between the two ends. The CDR3 sequence is 14 residues long. Germline V gene data show CDR1 as SGHTA and CDR2 as FQGTGA. CDR3 nucleotide sequence: TGTGCCAGCAAAAGGGGAGGAGGGGACAATGAGCAGTTCTTC. This translates into CASKRGGGDNEQFF.